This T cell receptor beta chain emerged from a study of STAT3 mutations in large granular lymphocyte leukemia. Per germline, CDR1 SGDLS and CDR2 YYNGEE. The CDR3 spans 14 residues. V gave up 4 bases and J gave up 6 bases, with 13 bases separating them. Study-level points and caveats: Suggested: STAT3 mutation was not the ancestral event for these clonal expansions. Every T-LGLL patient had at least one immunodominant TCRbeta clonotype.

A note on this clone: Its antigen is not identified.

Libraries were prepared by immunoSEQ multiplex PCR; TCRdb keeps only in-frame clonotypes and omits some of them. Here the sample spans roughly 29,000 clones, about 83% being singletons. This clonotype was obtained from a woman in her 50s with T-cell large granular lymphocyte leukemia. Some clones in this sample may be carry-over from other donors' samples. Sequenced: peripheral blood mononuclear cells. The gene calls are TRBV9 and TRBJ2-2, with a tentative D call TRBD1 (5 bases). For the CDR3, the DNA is TGTGCCAGCAGCTTGGGGCCTACCCCCGGGGAGCTGTTTTTT. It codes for CASSLGPTPGELFF. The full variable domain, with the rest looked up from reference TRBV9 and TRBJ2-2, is DSGVTQTPKHLITATGQRVTLRCSPRSGDLSVYWYQQSLDQGLQFLIQYYNGEERAKGNILERFSAQQFPDLHSELNLSSLELGDSALYFCASSLGPTPGELFFGEGSRLTVL.